Listed below are T cell receptor beta chains from one sample, sequenced in a study of cytomegalovirus exposure and HLA in healthy donors. Clones were sequenced by immunoSEQ multiplex PCR, and TCRdb holds only the in-frame ones, with some missing. Altogether some 76,000 clones are present, approximately 84% being singletons, with the ten largest covering roughly 2.6%. The specimen sequenced was PBMCs. These receptors were taken from a woman between 45 and 65 years old in good health and CMV-seronegative. Both conserved end residues are part of each CDR3. Fields, in order: V gene, J gene, D gene, clone size, CDR3 protein, CDR3 DNA. The D gene is left open where the match is weak. Not every row has a clone size; where given, it reads once, few, many or a size class.

TRBV6-6	TRBJ2-7	TRBD2	-	CASSWGTSGSYEQYF	TGTGCCAGCAGTTGGGGGACTAGCGGGAGCTACGAGCAGTACTTC
TRBV2	TRBJ1-1	TRBD1	-	CASSLDSTGANTEAFF	TGTGCCAGCAGCCTAGATTCGACAGGGGCGAACACTGAAGCTTTCTTT
TRBV18	TRBJ1-2	TRBD1	-	CASSPSGQGGYGYTF	TGTGCCAGCTCACCAAGCGGACAGGGAGGATATGGCTACACCTTC
TRBV5-6	TRBJ2-1	TRBD2	-	CASSLETSGSREQFF	TGTGCCAGCAGCTTGGAAACTAGCGGGAGTAGGGAGCAGTTCTTC
TRBV27	TRBJ2-1	TRBD2	-	CASSLSPPAGGPGEQFF	TGTGCCAGCAGTTTATCCCCCCCGGCGGGGGGGCCTGGTGAGCAGTTCTTC
TRBV2	TRBJ1-1	TRBD1	-	CASRRQGANTEAFF	TGTGCCAGCAGGAGACAGGGGGCCAACACTGAAGCTTTCTTT
TRBV4-3	TRBJ1-2	TRBD1	-	CASSPGQAKGYGYTF	TGCGCCAGCAGCCCCGGACAGGCGAAGGGCTATGGCTACACCTTC
TRBV4-1	TRBJ2-7	-	once	CASSQGPGIAYEQYF	TGCGCCAGCAGCCAAGGTCCGGGAATAGCCTACGAGCAGTACTTC
TRBV5-4	TRBJ2-3	-	-	CASSQLVADTQYF	TGTGCCAGCAGCCAACTAGTGGCAGATACGCAGTATTTT
TRBV2	TRBJ1-2	TRBD1	-	CASSSAGGSGYTF	TGTGCCAGCAGTAGTGCAGGGGGAAGTGGCTACACCTTC
TRBV19	TRBJ1-1	-	-	CASSRRAGDTEAFF	TGTGCCAGTAGCCGACGGGCCGGGGACACTGAAGCTTTCTTT
TRBV5-6	TRBJ1-1	-	-	CASNLRRGEAFF	TGTGCCAGCAACTTGAGGAGAGGGGAAGCTTTCTTT
TRBV18	TRBJ2-3	TRBD2	-	CASSPLASGIPTDTQYF	TGTGCCAGCTCACCGCTGGCTAGCGGCATACCCACAGATACGCAGTATTTT
TRBV7-9	TRBJ2-3	-	-	CASSFGGTSRSTDTQYF	TGTGCCAGCAGCTTCGGGGGGACAAGTCGAAGCACAGATACGCAGTATTTT
TRBV6-5	TRBJ2-7	TRBD2	-	CASSYSGGSAYEQYF	TGTGCCAGCAGTTACTCGGGCGGGAGTGCGTACGAGCAGTACTTC
TRBV7-9	TRBJ1-1	TRBD1	-	CASSLSDRGGPAFF	TGTGCCAGCAGCTTATCGGACAGGGGAGGACCAGCTTTCTTT
TRBV19	TRBJ2-6	-	-	CASSWKGAGGYPSGANVLTF	TGTGCCAGTAGTTGGAAGGGGGCGGGAGGTTACCCCTCTGGGGCCAACGTCCTGACTTTC
TRBV5-4	TRBJ2-1	TRBD1	-	CASSQQGAHNEQFF	TGTGCCAGCAGCCAACAGGGGGCCCACAATGAGCAGTTCTTC
TRBV6-1	TRBJ1-2	TRBD1	-	CASTTGGSGYGYTF	TGTGCCAGTACAACAGGGGGCTCTGGCTATGGCTACACCTTC
TRBV6-1	TRBJ2-4	TRBD2	medium-sized	CASSELAGGLNIQYF	TGTGCCAGCAGTGAGCTAGCGGGAGGGTTGAACATTCAGTACTTC
TRBV4-3	TRBJ2-3	-	-	CASSQDRTERNTDTQYF	TGCGCCAGCAGCCAAGATCGAACAGAGAGAAACACAGATACGCAGTATTTT
TRBV19	TRBJ1-6	-	-	CASKGTGAYNSPLHF	TGTGCCAGCAAAGGAACAGGCGCATATAATTCACCCCTCCACTTT
TRBV7-9	TRBJ1-1	TRBD1	-	CASSSTGDNTEAFF	TGTGCCAGCAGCTCGACAGGGGATAATACTGAAGCTTTCTTT
TRBV28	TRBJ2-3	TRBD1	once	CASSGQGVGTQYF	TGTGCCAGCAGCGGACAGGGGGTGGGTACGCAGTATTTT
TRBV4-2	TRBJ1-1	-	-	CASSQALGGSVRTEAFF	TGTGCCAGCAGCCAAGCTCTCGGGGGATCGGTTCGAACTGAAGCTTTCTTT
TRBV5-1	TRBJ1-4	-	-	CASSLSAGMGEKLFF	TGCGCCAGCAGCTTGTCCGCAGGGATGGGTGAAAAACTGTTTTTT
TRBV7-9	TRBJ2-1	-	once	CASSLGWGGSLEFF	TGTGCCAGCAGCTTGGGGTGGGGGGGCTCACTAGAGTTCTTC
TRBV5-6	TRBJ2-1	-	-	CASSLRAGLNNEQFF	TGTGCCAGCAGCTTGAGAGCGGGCCTTAACAATGAGCAGTTCTTC
TRBV28	TRBJ2-1	-	-	CASSSGVTYNEQFF	TGTGCCAGCAGTTCAGGGGTCACCTACAATGAGCAGTTCTTC
TRBV10-1	TRBJ2-2	-	-	CASRDGVTGELFF	TGCGCCAGCAGGGACGGGGTAACCGGGGAGCTGTTTTTT
TRBV6-4	TRBJ2-3	-	-	CASKPGLSTDTQYF	TGTGCCAGCAAGCCGGGACTGAGCACAGATACGCAGTATTTT
TRBV28	TRBJ2-7	TRBD1	-	CASSWTGEVHEQYF	TGTGCCAGCAGTTGGACAGGGGAAGTTCACGAGCAGTACTTC
TRBV5-1	TRBJ2-7	TRBD2	-	CASSFFGTSENEQYF	TGCGCCAGCAGCTTTTTCGGGACTAGCGAAAACGAGCAGTACTTC
TRBV7-9	TRBJ1-1	-	-	CASSYYGDNTEAFF	TGTGCCAGCAGTTATTACGGGGATAACACTGAAGCTTTCTTT
TRBV11-2	TRBJ2-2	TRBD2	-	CASAPYGAGGPPGELFF	TGTGCCAGCGCGCCGTATGGAGCGGGAGGGCCCCCCGGGGAGCTGTTTTTT
TRBV27	TRBJ1-1	-	few	CATMGGGEAFF	TGTGCCACAATGGGCGGGGGAGAAGCTTTCTTT
TRBV10-2	TRBJ2-7	-	-	CASSEDYLYEQYF	TGCGCCAGCAGTGAGGACTACCTCTACGAGCAGTACTTC
TRBV28	TRBJ2-7	-	-	CASSTGSSYEQYF	TGTGCCAGCAGTACAGGGAGCTCCTACGAGCAGTACTTC
TRBV7-6	TRBJ1-2	-	-	CASSLAGEGDYGYTF	TGTGCCAGCAGCTTAGCAGGGGAAGGGGACTATGGCTACACCTTC
TRBV5-4	TRBJ2-6	TRBD2	-	CASSSGGGFGANVLTF	TGTGCCAGCAGCTCGGGCGGGGGTTTTGGGGCCAACGTCCTGACTTTC
TRBV20-1	TRBJ1-2	TRBD1	-	CSARTGGGYTF	TGCAGTGCGCGGACAGGGGGCGGCTACACCTTC
TRBV6-6	TRBJ1-5	TRBD1	-	CASSYSSTGGYQPQHF	TGTGCCAGCAGTTACTCCTCAACAGGGGGGTATCAGCCCCAGCATTTT
TRBV30	TRBJ1-3	-	-	CAFHRAASGNTIYF	TGTGCCTTCCACAGGGCAGCCTCTGGAAACACCATATATTTT
TRBV19	TRBJ1-1	-	-	CAASTGEGTEAFF	TGTGCCGCTTCGACCGGGGAGGGGACTGAAGCTTTCTTT
TRBV19	TRBJ1-2	-	-	CASGIGGVRDYGYTF	TGTGCCAGTGGGATCGGAGGGGTGCGCGACTATGGCTACACCTTC
TRBV6-6	TRBJ2-7	-	-	CASRHSVGEQYF	TGTGCCAGCAGACATAGCGTCGGGGAGCAGTACTTC
TRBV11-2	TRBJ1-3	-	-	CASSLGTAGNTIYF	TGTGCCAGCAGCTTAGGGACAGCTGGAAACACCATATATTTT
TRBV6-6	TRBJ1-1	-	few	CASSVTTGPDTEAFF	TGTGCCAGCAGTGTAACTACAGGGCCCGACACTGAAGCTTTCTTT
TRBV6-4	TRBJ1-1	-	once	CASSIDSRGTEAFF	TGTGCCAGCAGTATTGACTCAAGGGGCACTGAAGCTTTCTTT
TRBV4-1	TRBJ2-5	-	once	CASSQMAGVQETQYF	TGCGCCAGCAGCCAAATGGCAGGGGTGCAAGAGACCCAGTACTTC
TRBV2	TRBJ1-5	-	-	CASSDTGNQPQHF	TGTGCCAGCAGTGACACGGGCAATCAGCCCCAGCATTTT
TRBV6-5	TRBJ2-5	TRBD2	-	CASSYTTGGETQYF	TGTGCCAGCAGTTACACGACGGGAGGGGAGACCCAGTACTTC